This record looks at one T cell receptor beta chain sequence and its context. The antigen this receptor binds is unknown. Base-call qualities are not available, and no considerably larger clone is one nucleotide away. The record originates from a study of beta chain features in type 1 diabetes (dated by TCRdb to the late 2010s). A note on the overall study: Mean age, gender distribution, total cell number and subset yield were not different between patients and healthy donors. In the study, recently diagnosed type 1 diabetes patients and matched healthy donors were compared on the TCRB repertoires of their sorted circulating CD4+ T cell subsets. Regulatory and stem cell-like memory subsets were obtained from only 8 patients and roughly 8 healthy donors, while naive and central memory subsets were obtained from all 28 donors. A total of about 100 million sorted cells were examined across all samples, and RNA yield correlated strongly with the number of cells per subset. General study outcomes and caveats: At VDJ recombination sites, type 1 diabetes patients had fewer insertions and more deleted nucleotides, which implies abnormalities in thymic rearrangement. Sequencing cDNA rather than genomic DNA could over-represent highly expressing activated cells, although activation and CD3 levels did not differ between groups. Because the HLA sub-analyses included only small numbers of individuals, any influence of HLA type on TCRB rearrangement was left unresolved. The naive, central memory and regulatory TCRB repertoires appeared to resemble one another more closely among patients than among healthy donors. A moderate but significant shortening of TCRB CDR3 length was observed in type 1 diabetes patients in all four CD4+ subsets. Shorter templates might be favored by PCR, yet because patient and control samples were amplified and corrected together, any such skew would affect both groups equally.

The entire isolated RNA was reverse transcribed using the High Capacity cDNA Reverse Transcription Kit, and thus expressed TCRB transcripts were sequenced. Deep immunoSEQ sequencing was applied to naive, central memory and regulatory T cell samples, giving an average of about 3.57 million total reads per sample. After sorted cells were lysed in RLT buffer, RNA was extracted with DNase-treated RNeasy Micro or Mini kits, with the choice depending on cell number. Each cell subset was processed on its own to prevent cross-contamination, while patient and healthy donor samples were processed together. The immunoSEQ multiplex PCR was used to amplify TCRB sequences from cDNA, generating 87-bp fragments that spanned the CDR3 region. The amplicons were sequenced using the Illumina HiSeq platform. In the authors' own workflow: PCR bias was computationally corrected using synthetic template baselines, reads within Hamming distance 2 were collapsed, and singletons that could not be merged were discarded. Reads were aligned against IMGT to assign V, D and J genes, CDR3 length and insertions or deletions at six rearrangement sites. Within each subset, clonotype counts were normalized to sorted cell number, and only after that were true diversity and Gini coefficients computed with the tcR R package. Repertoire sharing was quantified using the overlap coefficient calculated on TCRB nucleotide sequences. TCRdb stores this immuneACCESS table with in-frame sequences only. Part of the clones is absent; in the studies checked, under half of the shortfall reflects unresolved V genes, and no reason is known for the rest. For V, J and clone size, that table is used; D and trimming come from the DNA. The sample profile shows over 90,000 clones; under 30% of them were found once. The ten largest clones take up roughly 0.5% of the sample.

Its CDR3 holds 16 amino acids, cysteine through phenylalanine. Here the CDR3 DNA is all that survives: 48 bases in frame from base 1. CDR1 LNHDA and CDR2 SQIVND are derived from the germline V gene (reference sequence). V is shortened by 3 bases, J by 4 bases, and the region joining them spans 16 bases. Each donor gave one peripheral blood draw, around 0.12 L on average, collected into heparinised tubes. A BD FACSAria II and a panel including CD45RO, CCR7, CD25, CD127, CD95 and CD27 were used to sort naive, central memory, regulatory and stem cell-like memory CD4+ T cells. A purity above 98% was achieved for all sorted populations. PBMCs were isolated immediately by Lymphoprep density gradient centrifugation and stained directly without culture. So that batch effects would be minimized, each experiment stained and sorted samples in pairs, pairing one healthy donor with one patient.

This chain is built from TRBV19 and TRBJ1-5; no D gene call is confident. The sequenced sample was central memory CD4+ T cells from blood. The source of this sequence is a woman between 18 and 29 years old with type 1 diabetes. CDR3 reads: CASSIGRRVGNQPQHF. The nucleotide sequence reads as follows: TGTGCCAGTAGTATCGGGCGGAGGGTAGGTAATCAGCCCCAGCATTTT.